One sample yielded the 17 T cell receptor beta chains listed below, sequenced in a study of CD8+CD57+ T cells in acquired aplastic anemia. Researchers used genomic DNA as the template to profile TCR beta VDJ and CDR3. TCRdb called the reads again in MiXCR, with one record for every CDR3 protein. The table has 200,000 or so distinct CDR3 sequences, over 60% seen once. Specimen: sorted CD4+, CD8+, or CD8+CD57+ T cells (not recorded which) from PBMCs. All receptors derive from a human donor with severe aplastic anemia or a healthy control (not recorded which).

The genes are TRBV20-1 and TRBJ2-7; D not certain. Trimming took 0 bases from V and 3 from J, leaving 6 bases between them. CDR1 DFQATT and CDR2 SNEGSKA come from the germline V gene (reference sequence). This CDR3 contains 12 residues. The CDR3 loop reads CSARDGNYEQYF. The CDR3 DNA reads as TGCAGTGCTAGAGATGGAAACTACGAGCAGTACTTC.

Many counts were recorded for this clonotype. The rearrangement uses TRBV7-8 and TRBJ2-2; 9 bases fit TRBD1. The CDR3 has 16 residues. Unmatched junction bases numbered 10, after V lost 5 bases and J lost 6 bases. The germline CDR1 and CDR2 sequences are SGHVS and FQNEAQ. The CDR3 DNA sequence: TGTGCCAGCAGCATCCGGGACAGGGATGAATCCGGGGAGCTGTTTTTT. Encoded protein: CASSIRDRDESGELFF.

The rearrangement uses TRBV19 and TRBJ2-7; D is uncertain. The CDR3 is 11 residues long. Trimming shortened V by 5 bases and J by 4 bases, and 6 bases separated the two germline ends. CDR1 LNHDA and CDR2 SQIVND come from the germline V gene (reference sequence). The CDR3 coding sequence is TGTGCCAGTAGTCAATTGTACGAGCAGTACTTC. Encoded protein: CASSQLYEQYF.

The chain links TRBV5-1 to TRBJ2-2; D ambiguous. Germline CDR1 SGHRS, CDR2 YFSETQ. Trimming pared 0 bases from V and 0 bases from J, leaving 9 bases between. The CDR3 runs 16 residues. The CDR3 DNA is TGCGCCAGCAGCTTGGAAGTGTGGTCGAACACCGGGGAGCTGTTTTTT. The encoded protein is CASSLEVWSNTGELFF.

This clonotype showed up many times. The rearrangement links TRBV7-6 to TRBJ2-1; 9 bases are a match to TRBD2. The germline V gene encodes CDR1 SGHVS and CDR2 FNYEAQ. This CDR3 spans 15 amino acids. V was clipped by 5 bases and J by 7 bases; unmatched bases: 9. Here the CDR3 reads CASSGAGGFRNEQFF. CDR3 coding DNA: TGTGCCAGCAGCGGGGCGGGGGGGTTTCGAAATGAGCAGTTCTTC.

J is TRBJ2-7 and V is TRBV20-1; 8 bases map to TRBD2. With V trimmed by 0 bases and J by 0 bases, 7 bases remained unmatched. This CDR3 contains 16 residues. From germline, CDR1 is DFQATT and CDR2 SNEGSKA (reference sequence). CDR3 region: CSARDIAGHASYEQYF. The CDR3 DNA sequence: TGCAGTGCTAGAGATATAGCGGGACATGCCTCCTACGAGCAGTACTTC.

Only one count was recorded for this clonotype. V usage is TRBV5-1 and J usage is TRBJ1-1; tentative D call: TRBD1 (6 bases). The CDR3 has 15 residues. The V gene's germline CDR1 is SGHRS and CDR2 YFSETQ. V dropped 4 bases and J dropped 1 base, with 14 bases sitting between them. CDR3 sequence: CASSGLQGSNTEAFF. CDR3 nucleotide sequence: TGCGCCAGCAGCGGATTACAGGGATCGAACACTGAAGCTTTCTTT.

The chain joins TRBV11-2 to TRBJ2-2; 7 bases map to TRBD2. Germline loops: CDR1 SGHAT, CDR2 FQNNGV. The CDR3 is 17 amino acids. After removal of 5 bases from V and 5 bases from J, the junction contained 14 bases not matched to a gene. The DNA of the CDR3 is TGTGCCAGCAGCCCTGGGACGGGAGGCCCCGGGACCGGGGAGCTGTTTTTT. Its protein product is CASSPGTGGPGTGELFF. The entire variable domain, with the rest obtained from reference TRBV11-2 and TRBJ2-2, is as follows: EAGVAQSPRYKIIEKRQSVAFWCNPISGHATLYWYQQILGQGPKLLIQFQNNGVVDDSQLPKDRFSAERLKGVDSTLKIQPAKLEDSAVYLCASSPGTGGPGTGELFFGEGSRLTVL.

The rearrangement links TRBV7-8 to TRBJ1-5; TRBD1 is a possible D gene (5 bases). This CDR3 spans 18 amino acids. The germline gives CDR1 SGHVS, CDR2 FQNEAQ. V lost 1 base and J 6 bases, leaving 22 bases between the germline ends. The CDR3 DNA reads TGTGCCAGCAGCTTAGTCGGAACAGGAGACGTACGTTCTCAGCCCCAGCATTTT. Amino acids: CASSLVGTGDVRSQPQHF.

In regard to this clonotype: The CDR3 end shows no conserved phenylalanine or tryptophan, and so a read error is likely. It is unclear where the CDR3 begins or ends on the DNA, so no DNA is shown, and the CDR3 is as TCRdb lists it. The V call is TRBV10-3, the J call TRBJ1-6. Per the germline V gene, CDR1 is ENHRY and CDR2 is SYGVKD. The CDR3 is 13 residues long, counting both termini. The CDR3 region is CAGGSSYNSPLQS.

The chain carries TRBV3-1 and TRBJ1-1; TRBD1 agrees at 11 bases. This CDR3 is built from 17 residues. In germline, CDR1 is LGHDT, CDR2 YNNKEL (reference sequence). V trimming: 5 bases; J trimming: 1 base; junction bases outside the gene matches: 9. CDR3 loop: CASSYGTGGNGNTEAFF. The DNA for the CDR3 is TGTGCCAGCAGCTACGGGACAGGGGGGAATGGGAACACTGAAGCTTTCTTT.

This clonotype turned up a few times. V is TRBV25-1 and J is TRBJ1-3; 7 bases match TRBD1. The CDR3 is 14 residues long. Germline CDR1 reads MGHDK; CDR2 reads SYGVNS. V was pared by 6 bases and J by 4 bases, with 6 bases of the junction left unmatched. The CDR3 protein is CASRQTGSGNTIYF. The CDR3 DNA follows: TGTGCCAGCAGACAGACAGGGTCCGGAAACACCATATATTTT.

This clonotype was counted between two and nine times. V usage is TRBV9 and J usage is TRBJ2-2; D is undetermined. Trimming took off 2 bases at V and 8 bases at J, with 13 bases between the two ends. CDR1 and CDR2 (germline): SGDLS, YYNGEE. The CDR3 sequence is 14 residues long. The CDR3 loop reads CASSVPAATGELFF. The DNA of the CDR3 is TGTGCCAGCAGCGTGCCGGCGGCCACTGGGGAGCTGTTTTTT.

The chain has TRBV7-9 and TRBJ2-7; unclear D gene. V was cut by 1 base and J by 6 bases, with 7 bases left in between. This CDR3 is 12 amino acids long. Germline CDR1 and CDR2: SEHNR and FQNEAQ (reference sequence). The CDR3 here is CASSLEESEQYF. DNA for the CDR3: TGTGCCAGCAGCTTAGAGGAGTCCGAGCAGTACTTC.

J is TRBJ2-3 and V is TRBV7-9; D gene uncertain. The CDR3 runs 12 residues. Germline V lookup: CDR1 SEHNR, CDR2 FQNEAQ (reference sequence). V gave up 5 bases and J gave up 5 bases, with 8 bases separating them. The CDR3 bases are TGTGCCAGCAGCCATTTGGGAGATACGCAGTATTTT. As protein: CASSHLGDTQYF. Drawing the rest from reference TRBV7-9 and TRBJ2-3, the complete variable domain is DTGVSQNPRHKITKRGQNVTFRCDPISEHNRLYWYRQTLGQGPEFLTYFQNEAQLEKSRLLSDRFSAERPKGSFSTLEIQRTEQGDSAMYLCASSHLGDTQYFGPGTRLTVL.

CDR3: CASSLLGTGVDTEAFF. The CDR3 bases are TGTGCCAGCAGCTTACTGGGGACAGGGGTGGACACTGAAGCTTTCTTT. The chain joins TRBV5-4 to TRBJ1-1; 10 bases are shared with TRBD1. CDR1 SGHNT and CDR2 YYREEE come from the germline V gene (reference sequence). With V trimmed by 2 bases and J by 3 bases, 7 bases remained unmatched. The CDR3 extends over 16 amino acids.

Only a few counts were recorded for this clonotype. In nucleotides, the CDR3 is TGTGCCAGCAGTGACCGGACTAGCCAAGAGACCCAGTACTTC. It yields the protein CASSDRTSQETQYF. V is TRBV2 and J is TRBJ2-5, with 7 positions matching TRBD2. The CDR3 has 14 residues. The J segment lost 1 base and the V segment lost 3 bases, leaving 2 bases of the junction unmatched. Germline values: CDR1 SNHLY, CDR2 FYNNEI.